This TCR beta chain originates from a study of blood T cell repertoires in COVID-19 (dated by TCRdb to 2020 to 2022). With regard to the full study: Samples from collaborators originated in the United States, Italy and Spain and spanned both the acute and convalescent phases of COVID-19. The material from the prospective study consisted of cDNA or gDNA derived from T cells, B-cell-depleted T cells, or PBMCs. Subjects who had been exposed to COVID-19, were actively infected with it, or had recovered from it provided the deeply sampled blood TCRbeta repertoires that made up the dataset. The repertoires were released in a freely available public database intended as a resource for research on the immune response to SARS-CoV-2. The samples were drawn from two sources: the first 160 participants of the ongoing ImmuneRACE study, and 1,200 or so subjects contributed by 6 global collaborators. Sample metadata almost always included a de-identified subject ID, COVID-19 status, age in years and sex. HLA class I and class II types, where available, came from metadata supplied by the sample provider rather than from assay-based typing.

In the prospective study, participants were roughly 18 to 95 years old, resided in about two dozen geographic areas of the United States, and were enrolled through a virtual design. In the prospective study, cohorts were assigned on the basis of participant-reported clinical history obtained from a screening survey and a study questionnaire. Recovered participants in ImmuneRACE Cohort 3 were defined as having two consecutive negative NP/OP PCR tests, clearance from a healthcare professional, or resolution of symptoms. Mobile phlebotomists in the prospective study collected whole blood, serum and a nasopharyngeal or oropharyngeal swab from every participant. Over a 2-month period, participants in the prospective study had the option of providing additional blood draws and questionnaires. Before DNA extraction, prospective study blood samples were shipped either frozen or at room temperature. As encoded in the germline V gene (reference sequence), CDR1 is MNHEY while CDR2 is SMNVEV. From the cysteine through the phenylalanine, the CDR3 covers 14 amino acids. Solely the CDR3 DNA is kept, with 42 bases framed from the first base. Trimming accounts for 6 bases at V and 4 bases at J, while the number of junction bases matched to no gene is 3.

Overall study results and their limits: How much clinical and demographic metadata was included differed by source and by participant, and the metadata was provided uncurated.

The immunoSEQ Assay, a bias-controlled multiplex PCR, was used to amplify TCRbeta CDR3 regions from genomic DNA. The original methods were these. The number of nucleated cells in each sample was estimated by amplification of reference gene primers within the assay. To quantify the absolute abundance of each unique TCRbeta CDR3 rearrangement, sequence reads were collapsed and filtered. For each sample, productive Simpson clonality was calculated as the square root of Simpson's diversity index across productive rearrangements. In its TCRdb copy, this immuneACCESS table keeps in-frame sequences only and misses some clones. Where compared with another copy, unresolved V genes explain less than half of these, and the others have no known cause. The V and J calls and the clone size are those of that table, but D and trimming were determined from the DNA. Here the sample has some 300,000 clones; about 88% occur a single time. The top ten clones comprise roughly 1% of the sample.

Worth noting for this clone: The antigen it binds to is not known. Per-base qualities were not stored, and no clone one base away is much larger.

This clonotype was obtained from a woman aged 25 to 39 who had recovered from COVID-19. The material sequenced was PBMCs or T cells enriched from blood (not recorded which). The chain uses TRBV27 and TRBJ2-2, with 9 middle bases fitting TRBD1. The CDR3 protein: CASSRQGGTGELFF. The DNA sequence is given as TGTGCCAGCAGCCGACAGGGGGGCACCGGGGAGCTGTTTTTT.